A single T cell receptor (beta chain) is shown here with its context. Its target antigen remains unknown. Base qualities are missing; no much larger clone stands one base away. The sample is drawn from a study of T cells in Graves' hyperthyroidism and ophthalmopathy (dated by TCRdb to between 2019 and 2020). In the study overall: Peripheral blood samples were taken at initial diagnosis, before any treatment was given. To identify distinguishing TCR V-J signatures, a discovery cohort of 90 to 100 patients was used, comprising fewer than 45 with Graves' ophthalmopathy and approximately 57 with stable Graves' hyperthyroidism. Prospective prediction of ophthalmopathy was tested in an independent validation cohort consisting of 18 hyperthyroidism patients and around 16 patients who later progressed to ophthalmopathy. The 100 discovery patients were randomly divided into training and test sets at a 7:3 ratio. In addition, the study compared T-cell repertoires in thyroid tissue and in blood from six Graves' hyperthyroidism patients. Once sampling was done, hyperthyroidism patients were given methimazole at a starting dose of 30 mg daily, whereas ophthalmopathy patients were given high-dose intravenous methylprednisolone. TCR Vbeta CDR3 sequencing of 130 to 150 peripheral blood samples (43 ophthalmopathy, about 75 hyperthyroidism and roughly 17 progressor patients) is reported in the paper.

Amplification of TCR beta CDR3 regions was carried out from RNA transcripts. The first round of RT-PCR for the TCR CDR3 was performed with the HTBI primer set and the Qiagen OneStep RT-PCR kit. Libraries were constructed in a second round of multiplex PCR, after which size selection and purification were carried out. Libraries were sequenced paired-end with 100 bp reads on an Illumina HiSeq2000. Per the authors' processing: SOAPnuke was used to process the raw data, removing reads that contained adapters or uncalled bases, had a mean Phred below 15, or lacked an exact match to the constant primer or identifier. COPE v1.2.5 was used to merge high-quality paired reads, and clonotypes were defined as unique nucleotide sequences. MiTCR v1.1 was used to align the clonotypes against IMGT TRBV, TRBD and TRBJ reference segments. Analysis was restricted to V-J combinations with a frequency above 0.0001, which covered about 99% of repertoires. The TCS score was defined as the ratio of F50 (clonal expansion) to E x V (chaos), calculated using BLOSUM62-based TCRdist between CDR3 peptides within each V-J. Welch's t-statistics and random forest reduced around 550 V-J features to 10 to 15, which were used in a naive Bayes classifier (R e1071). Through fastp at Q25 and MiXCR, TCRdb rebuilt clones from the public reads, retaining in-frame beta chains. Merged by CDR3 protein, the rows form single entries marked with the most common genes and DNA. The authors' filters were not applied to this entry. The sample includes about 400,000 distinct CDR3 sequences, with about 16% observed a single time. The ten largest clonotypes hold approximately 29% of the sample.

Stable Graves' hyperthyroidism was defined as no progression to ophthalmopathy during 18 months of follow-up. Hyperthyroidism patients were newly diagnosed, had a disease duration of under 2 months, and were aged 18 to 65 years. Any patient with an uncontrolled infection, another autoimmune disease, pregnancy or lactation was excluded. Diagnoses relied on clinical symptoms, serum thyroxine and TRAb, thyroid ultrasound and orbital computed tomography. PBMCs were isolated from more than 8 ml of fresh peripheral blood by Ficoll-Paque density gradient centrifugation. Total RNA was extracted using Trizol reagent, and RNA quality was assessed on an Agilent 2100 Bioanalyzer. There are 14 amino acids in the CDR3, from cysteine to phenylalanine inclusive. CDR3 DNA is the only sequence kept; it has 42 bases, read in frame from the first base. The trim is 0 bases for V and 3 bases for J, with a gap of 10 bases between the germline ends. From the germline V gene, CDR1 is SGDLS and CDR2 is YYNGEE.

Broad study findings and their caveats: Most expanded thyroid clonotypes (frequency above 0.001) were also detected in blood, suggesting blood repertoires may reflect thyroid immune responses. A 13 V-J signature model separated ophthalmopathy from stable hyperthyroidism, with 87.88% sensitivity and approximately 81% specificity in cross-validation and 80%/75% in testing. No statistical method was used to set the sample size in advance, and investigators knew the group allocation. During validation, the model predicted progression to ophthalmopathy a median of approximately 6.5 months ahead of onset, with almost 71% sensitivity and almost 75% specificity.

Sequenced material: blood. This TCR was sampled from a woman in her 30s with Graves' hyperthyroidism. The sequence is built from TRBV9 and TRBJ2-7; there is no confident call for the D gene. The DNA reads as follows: TGTGCCAGCAGCGTAGGGGCAGAGGACTACGAGCAGTACTTC. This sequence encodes CASSVGAEDYEQYF. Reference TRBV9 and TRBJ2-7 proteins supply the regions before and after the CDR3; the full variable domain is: DSGVTQTPKHLITATGQRVTLRCSPRSGDLSVYWYQQSLDQGLQFLIQYYNGEERAKGNILERFSAQQFPDLHSELNLSSLELGDSALYFCASSVGAEDYEQYFGPGTRLTVT.